These 18 T cell receptor beta chains came from one sample sequenced in a study of control samples from healthy donors and cancer patients. Method: immunoSEQ multiplex PCR; TCRdb's copy keeps in-frame clones and lacks some. The data contain 120,000 or so clones, roughly 91% of them seen just once; the ten biggest clones take up 1.5% to 2%. The specimen sequenced was PBMCs. These receptors were taken from a man aged 45-60 years with head and neck cancer.

The rearrangement links TRBV4-2 to TRBJ2-5; D is uncertain. Germline lookup yields CDR1 LGHNA and CDR2 YNFKEQ. The CDR3 loop spans 13 amino acids. Trimming shortened V by 0 bases and J by 6 bases, and 8 bases separated the two germline ends. In DNA, the CDR3 is TGTGCCAGCAGCCAAGACCTGGTAAAGACCCAGTACTTC. Translating gives CASSQDLVKTQYF.

This chain links TRBV19 with TRBJ1-1, with D unresolved. V was shortened by 5 bases and J by 2 bases, with 12 bases between the two germline ends. CDR3 length equals 14 residues. From germline, CDR1 is LNHDA and CDR2 SQIVND (reference sequence). The CDR3 bases are TGTGCCAGTAGTCCCCTTGACACAAACACTGAAGCTTTCTTT. This translates into CASSPLDTNTEAFF.

V and J are TRBV6-5 and TRBJ2-1; 10 nucleotides match TRBD1. Germline loops: CDR1 MNHEY, CDR2 SVGAGI. The CDR3 spans 15 residues. Losses at the gene ends were 7 bases for V and 2 bases for J; bases not matched to a gene: 5. The CDR3, as DNA: TGTGCCAGCATCGACAGGGGGCCGGCCTACAATGAGCAGTTCTTC. Protein product: CASIDRGPAYNEQFF.

The V call is TRBV6-2 or TRBV6-3, the J call TRBJ2-7; D call uncertain. Germline loops: CDR1 MNHEY, CDR2 SVGEGT. Trimming took 3 bases from V and 3 from J, leaving 12 bases between them. The CDR3 spans 14 residues. The CDR3 DNA is TGTGCCAGCAGTTATCGGAGATTGAGCTACGAGCAGTACTTC. It specifies CASSYRRLSYEQYF.

The J gene is TRBJ1-1, the V gene TRBV6-6; weak D call: TRBD1 (5 bases). The V gene lost 8 bases and the J gene lost 0 bases, with 16 bases spanning the gap. The CDR3 sequence is 15 residues long. Germline CDR1 and CDR2: MNHNY and SVGAGI (reference sequence). The CDR3 protein is CASQLSDRLNTEAFF. CDR3 bases: TGTGCCAGCCAACTCTCCGACAGACTGAACACTGAAGCTTTCTTT.

The chain joins TRBV27 to TRBJ1-2; 9 bases map to TRBD1. CDR3 length: 14 amino acids. Trimming cost V 4 bases and J 2 bases; bases outside gene matches: 2. The germline gives CDR1 MNHEY, CDR2 SMNVEV (reference sequence). The CDR3 DNA sequence: TGTGCCAGCAGTTGGGACAGGGACAACTATGGCTACACCTTC. Encoded protein: CASSWDRDNYGYTF.

The chain links TRBV7-9 to TRBJ2-3; 7 bases map to TRBD1. Looked up from germline, CDR1 is SEHNR and CDR2 is FQNEAQ (reference sequence). The CDR3 covers 13 residues. The V gene end was trimmed by 9 bases and the J gene end by 0 bases; junction bases not matched to a gene: 3. As DNA, the CDR3 is TGTGCCAGTGGGGGACAGAGCACAGATACGCAGTATTTT. The encoded protein is CASGGQSTDTQYF.

This clone was observed a single time. The rearrangement links TRBV5-6 to TRBJ2-1, with 8 bases matching TRBD2. Germline assignment: CDR1 SGHDT and CDR2 YYEEEE. V shed 3 bases and J 8 bases; nucleotides not matched to a gene: 16. The CDR3 is 17 amino acids. The CDR3 protein is CASSSRTSQQGRDEQFF. The CDR3 bases are TGTGCCAGCAGCTCAAGGACTAGCCAGCAAGGAAGAGATGAGCAGTTCTTC. Drawing the rest from reference TRBV5-6 and TRBJ2-1, the complete variable domain is DAGVTQSPTHLIKTRGQQVTLRCSPKSGHDTVSWYQQALGQGPQFIFQYYEEEERQRGNFPDRFSGHQFPNYSSELNVNALLLGDSALYLCASSSRTSQQGRDEQFFGPGTRLTVL.

The V call is TRBV29-1, the J call TRBJ2-7, with D unresolved. The germline gives CDR1 SQVTM, CDR2 ANQGSEA. The CDR3 has 9 residues. CDR3 DNA: TGCACTCTCGCTCACGAGCAGTACTTC. Its translation is CTLAHEQYF.

The chain is built from TRBV2 and TRBJ2-5, with 9 bases matching TRBD2. This CDR3 is 15 amino acids long. The trim removed 8 bases at V and 5 bases at J, leaving 12 bases unmatched. From germline, CDR1 is SNHLY and CDR2 FYNNEI. CDR3 sequence: CASDPTSGLGETQYF. The CDR3, as DNA: TGTGCCAGCGATCCGACTAGCGGCCTCGGTGAGACCCAGTACTTC. Using reference TRBV2 and TRBJ2-5 for the parts outside the CDR3, the full variable domain is EPEVTQTPSHQVTQMGQEVILRCVPISNHLYFYWYRQILGQKVEFLVSFYNNEISEKSEIFDDQFSVERPDGSNFTLKIRSTKLEDSAMYFCASDPTSGLGETQYFGPGTRLLVL.

This chain connects TRBV4-3 to TRBJ1-5; D is unclear. The CDR3 consists of 13 residues. With 6 bases removed from V and 0 bases from J, the gap between germline ends came to 6 bases. CDR1 and CDR2 (germline): LGHNA, YSLEER. The chain's CDR3 is CASRHFSNQPQHF. CDR3 sequence (DNA): TGCGCCAGCAGACACTTTAGCAATCAGCCCCAGCATTTT.

J is TRBJ1-1 and V is TRBV7-2, with D perhaps matching TRBD1 (5 bases). Trimming removed 2 bases from V and 4 bases from J, with 14 bases in between. Germline V lookup: CDR1 SGHTA, CDR2 FQGNSA. The CDR3 is 15 residues long. CDR3: CASSLTGQGPTEAFF. The CDR3 region has the DNA TGTGCCAGCAGCTTAACAGGCCAGGGCCCCACTGAAGCTTTCTTT. The whole variable domain, remainder taken from reference TRBV7-2 and TRBJ1-1, is GAGVSQSPSNKVTEKGKDVELRCDPISGHTALYWYRQSLGQGLEFLIYFQGNSAPDKSGLPSDRFSAERTGGSVSTLTIQRTQQEDSAVYLCASSLTGQGPTEAFFGQGTRLTVV.

The chain couples TRBV10-3 to TRBJ1-5; D is ambiguous. The CDR3 consists of 13 residues. Germline V lookup: CDR1 ENHRY, CDR2 SYGVKD. The V gene lost 4 bases and the J gene lost 4 bases, with 8 bases spanning the gap. CDR3 coding DNA: TGTGCCATCAGTGGGGTGGGTAATCAGCCCCAGCATTTT. Protein sequence: CAISGVGNQPQHF.

The chain couples TRBV5-1 to TRBJ2-1; D possibly corresponds to TRBD2 (5 bases). The CDR3 covers 16 residues. The V end lost 1 base, the J end lost 9 bases, and 20 bases lay between the germline ends. The germline V gene has CDR1 SGHRS and CDR2 YFSETQ. CDR3 loop: CASSLWTSRSEGEQFF. DNA of the CDR3: TGCGCCAGCAGCTTGTGGACCAGCCGTTCAGAGGGTGAGCAGTTCTTC.

This clone has only one observation. The V and J genes are TRBV12-3 or TRBV12-4 and TRBJ2-3; D ambiguous. Trimming stripped 6 bases from V and 2 bases from J, with 6 bases between. The CDR3 loop spans 12 amino acids. The CDR3 region is CASRPSTDTQYF. CDR3 DNA: TGTGCCAGCAGGCCGTCCACAGATACGCAGTATTTT.

The V and J genes are TRBV6-2 or TRBV6-3 and TRBJ1-1; D is undetermined. Trimming left V 2 bases short and J 3 bases short, with 19 bases between. This CDR3 spans 17 amino acids. Germline assignment: CDR1 MNHEY and CDR2 SVGEGT. This chain's CDR3 is CASSYGSRIYMDTEAFF. DNA of the CDR3: TGTGCCAGCAGTTACGGTTCCAGAATCTATATGGACACTGAAGCTTTCTTT.

The gene calls are TRBV7-3 and TRBJ2-3; 10 bases align to TRBD2. Germline V gene data show CDR1 as SGHTA and CDR2 as FQGTGA. This CDR3 has 15 residues. The V segment lost 5 bases and the J segment 2 bases; nucleotides outside the gene matches: 4. The CDR3, as DNA: TGTGCCAGCAGCCAGCGGGGGGGCTACACAGATACGCAGTATTTT. Residues: CASSQRGGYTDTQYF.

The V and J genes are TRBV18 and TRBJ1-2, with 9 bases lining up with TRBD1. V was clipped by 3 bases and J by 6 bases; unmatched bases: 8. This CDR3 has 15 residues. Germline CDR1 reads KGHSH; CDR2 reads LQKENI. For the CDR3, the DNA is TGTGCCAGCTCACCTTCTTTCACAGGGGGCCATGGCTACACCTTC. It codes for CASSPSFTGGHGYTF.